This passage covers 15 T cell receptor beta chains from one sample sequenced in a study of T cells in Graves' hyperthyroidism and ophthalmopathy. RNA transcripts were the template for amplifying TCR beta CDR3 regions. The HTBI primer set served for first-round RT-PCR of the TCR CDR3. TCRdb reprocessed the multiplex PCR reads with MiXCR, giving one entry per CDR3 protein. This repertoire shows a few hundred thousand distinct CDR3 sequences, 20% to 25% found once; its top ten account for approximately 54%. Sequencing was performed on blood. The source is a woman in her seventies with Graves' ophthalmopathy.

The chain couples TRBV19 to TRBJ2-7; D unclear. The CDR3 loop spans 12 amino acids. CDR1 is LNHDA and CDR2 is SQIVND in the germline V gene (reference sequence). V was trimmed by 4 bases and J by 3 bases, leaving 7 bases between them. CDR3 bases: TGTGCCAGTAGTACGTCCCGCTACGAGCAGTACTTC. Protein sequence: CASSTSRYEQYF. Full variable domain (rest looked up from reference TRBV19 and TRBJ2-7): DGGITQSPKYLFRKEGQNVTLSCEQNLNHDAMYWYRQDPGQGLRLIYYSQIVNDFQKGDIAEGYSVSREKKESFPLTVTSAQKNPTAFYLCASSTSRYEQYFGPGTRLTVT.

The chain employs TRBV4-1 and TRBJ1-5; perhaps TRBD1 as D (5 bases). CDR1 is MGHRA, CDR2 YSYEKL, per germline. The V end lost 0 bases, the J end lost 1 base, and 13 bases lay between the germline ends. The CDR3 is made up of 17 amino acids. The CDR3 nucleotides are TGCGCCAGCAGCCAAGAAGGCGGGGGTTTGAGCAATCAGCCCCAGCATTTT. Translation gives CASSQEGGGLSNQPQHF.

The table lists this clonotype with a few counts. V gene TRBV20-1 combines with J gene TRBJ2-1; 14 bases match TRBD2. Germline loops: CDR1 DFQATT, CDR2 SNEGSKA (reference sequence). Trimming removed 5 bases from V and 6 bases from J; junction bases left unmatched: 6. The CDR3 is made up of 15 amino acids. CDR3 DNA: TGCAGTGCTCGACTAGCGGGAGGGGGGCCCAATGAGCAGTTCTTC. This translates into CSARLAGGGPNEQFF.

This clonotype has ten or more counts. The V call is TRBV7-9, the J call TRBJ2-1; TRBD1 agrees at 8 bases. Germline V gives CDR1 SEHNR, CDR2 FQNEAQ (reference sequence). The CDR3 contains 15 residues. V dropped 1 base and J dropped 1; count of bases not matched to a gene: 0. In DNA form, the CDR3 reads TGTGCCAGCAGCTTAGGGACAGGGTCCTACAATGAGCAGTTCTTC. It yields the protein CASSLGTGSYNEQFF.

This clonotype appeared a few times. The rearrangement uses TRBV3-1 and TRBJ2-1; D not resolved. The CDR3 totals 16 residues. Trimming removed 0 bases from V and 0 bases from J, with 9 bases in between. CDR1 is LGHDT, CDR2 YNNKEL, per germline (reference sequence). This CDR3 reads CASSQDATSSYNEQFF. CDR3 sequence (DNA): TGTGCCAGCAGCCAAGATGCTACGAGCTCCTACAATGAGCAGTTCTTC.

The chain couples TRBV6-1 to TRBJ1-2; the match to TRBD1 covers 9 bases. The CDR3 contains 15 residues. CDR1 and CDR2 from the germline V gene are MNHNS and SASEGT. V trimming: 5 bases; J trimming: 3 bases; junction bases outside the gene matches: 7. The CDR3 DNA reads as TGTGCCAGCAGTTATGGACAGGGGTGGTACTATGGCTACACCTTC. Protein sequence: CASSYGQGWYYGYTF.

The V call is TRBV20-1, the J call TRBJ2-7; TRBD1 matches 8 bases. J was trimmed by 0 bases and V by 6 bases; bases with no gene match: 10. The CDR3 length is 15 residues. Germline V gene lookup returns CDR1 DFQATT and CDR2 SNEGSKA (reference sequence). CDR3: CSAPDRGSYSYEQYF. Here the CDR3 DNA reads TGCAGTGCCCCAGACAGGGGTTCTTACTCCTACGAGCAGTACTTC.

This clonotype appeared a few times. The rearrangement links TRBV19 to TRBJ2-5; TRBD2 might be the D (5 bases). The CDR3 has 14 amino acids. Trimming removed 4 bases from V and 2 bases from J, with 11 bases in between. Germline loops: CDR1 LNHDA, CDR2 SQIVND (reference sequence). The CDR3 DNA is TGTGCCAGTAGTAAGGTCCGGGAACAAGAGACCCAGTACTTC. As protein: CASSKVREQETQYF.

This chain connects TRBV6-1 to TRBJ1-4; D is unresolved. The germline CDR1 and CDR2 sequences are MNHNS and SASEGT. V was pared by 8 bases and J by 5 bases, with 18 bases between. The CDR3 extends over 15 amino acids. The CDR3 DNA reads TGTGCCAGCCTGGCAGGTCACGCCGCAAATGAAAAACTGTTTTTT. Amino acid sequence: CASLAGHAANEKLFF.

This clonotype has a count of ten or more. The CDR3 sequence is CASSSRGVLGNEQFF. The CDR3 bases are TGTGCCAGCAGTTCCCGGGGGGTCCTGGGCAATGAGCAGTTCTTC. V usage is TRBV12-3 or TRBV12-4 and J usage is TRBJ2-1; 7 bases align to TRBD2. The CDR3 sequence is 15 residues long. V lost 4 bases to trimming and J lost 6 bases; unmatched junction nucleotides: 9.

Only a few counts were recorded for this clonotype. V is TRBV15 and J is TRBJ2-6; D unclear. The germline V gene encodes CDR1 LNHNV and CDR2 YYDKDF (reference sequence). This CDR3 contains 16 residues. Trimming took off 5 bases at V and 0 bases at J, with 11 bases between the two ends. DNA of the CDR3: TGTGCCACCAGCGTACCACGGATCTCTGGGGCCAACGTCCTGACTTTC. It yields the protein CATSVPRISGANVLTF.

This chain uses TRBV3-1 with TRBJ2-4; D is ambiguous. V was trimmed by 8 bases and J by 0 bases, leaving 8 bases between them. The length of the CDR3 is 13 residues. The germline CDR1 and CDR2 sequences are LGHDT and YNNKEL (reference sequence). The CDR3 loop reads CASEPLAKNIQYF. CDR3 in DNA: TGTGCCAGCGAACCCCTAGCCAAAAACATTCAGTACTTC.

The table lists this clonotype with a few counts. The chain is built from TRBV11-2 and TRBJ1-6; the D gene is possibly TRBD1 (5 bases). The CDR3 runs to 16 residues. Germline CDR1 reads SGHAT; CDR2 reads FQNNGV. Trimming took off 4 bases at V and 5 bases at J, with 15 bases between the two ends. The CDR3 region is CASSSAGQLNNSPLHF. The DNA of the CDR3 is TGTGCCAGCAGCTCCGCAGGGCAGTTAAATAATTCACCCCTCCACTTT.

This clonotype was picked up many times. The CDR3: CASSRSAMRDTQYF. CDR3 DNA sequence: TGTGCCAGCAGTAGGTCGGCTATGAGAGATACGCAGTATTTT. The chain employs TRBV2 and TRBJ2-3; the D is unclear. The CDR3 is made up of 14 amino acids. V lost 5 bases to trimming and J lost 5 bases, with 14 bases between them. Germline V gives CDR1 SNHLY, CDR2 FYNNEI. The full variable domain, in which reference TRBV2 and TRBJ2-3 provide the parts outside the CDR3, is EPEVTQTPSHQVTQMGQEVILRCVPISNHLYFYWYRQILGQKVEFLVSFYNNEISEKSEIFDDQFSVERPDGSNFTLKIRSTKLEDSAMYFCASSRSAMRDTQYFGPGTRLTVL.

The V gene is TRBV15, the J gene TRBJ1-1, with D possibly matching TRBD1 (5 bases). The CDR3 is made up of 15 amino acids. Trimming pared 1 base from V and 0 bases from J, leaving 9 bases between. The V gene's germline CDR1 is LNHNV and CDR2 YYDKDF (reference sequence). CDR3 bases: TGTGCCACCAGCAGAGTGGAGGACATGAACACTGAAGCTTTCTTT. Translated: CATSRVEDMNTEAFF.